This is a list of T cell receptor beta chains from one sample in a study of blood T cell repertoires in COVID-19. The data were produced by immunoSEQ multiplex PCR, yet TCRdb's version contains in-frame clones alone and is incomplete. This table has approximately 220,000 clones, roughly 80% appearing once. Specimen: peripheral blood. These receptors were collected from a woman aged 80 or over with acute or convalescent COVID-19. CDR3s include the opening cysteine and the closing phenylalanine or tryptophan. D genes are given only for firm matches. Rows may omit the clone size; those that give it use once, few, many or a size class.

TGTGCCAGCAGTACTACCGGGACAGGGGGTCTGGAGACCCAGTACTTC	CASSTTGTGGLETQYF	few	TRBD1	TRBV28	TRBJ2-5
TGTGCCAGCAGCTCCGGGACTAGCGCCACTTCGCAGTATTTT	CASSSGTSATSQYF	NA	TRBD2	TRBV5-8	TRBJ2-3
TGTGCCAGCAGCCCATTTGGGGGGGAGCAGTTCTTC	CASSPFGGEQFF	few	NA	TRBV7-2	TRBJ2-1
TGCGCCAGCAGCTCGGACAGGGGAGCGACCGGGGAGCTGTTTTTT	CASSSDRGATGELFF	NA	TRBD1	TRBV5-1	TRBJ2-2
TGTGCCAGCAGCCCTACTAGCGGGAGACTCTATGAGCAGTTCTTC	CASSPTSGRLYEQFF	NA	TRBD2	TRBV7-9	TRBJ2-1
TGTGCCAGCTCCCCTAGTGGGGAAAAACTGTTTTTT	CASSPSGEKLFF	NA	NA	TRBV18	TRBJ1-4
TGTGCCAGTACCTCGGAGGGGGCGACTGGAAACACCATATATTTT	CASTSEGATGNTIYF	NA	TRBD1	TRBV19	TRBJ1-3
TGTGCCAGCAGCTTAACTGGGCAGGGGCCGCAAACCCGCTATGGCTACACCTTC	CASSLTGQGPQTRYGYTF	few	NA	TRBV7-3	TRBJ1-2
TGTGCTAGTGGTTTGGTCCGGGGGGGAGGCCCAGATACGCAGTATTTT	CASGLVRGGGPDTQYF	NA	TRBD2	TRBV12-5	TRBJ2-3
TGTGCCAGCAGCCGGACAGGGGGTTCCCAAGAGACCCAGTACTTC	CASSRTGGSQETQYF	NA	TRBD1	TRBV7-2	TRBJ2-5
TGTGCCAGTAGCAGCGGGACAGGGGGGTCGAATGAGCAGTTCTTC	CASSSGTGGSNEQFF	NA	TRBD1	TRBV19	TRBJ2-1
TGCGCCAGCAGCCCTGAAGTAGGGGGTGGCACAGATACGCAGTATTTT	CASSPEVGGGTDTQYF	NA	NA	TRBV5-1	TRBJ2-3
TGTGCCAGCAGCTTGGGACAGGGCGACGAAAAACTGTTTTTT	CASSLGQGDEKLFF	NA	TRBD1	TRBV7-2	TRBJ1-4